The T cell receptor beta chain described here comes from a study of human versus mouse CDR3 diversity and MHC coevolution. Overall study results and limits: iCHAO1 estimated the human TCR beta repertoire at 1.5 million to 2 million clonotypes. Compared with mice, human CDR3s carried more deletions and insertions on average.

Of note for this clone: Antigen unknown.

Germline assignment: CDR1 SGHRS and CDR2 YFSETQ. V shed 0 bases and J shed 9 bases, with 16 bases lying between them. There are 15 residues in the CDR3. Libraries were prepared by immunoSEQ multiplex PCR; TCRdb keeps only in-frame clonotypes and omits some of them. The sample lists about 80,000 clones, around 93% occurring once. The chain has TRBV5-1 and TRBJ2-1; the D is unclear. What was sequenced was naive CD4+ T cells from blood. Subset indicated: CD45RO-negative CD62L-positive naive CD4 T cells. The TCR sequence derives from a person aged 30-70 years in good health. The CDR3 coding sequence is TGCGCCAGCAGCTTGGACCTCCGGAGTGGTGGTGAGCAGTTCTTC. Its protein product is CASSLDLRSGGEQFF.